The rows below give T cell receptor beta chains drawn from one sample of a study of blood T cell repertoires in COVID-19. Generated by immunoSEQ multiplex PCR, the TCRdb table keeps only in-frame clones and is missing some. The table has around 200,000 clones, more than 80% seen once. Input material: peripheral blood. The receptors derive from a human donor in a cohort sampled during active COVID-19. Each CDR3 is given with its conserved first and last residue. A D gene is named only where the DNA matches it firmly. Only some rows state a clone size, as once, few, many or a class for expanded clones.

CDR3 length	clone size	D gene	V gene	J gene	CDR3 DNA	CDR3 protein
14	-	TRBD1	TRBV29-1	TRBJ1-2	TGCAGCGTTGAGGGGACAGGCAACGGGCATGGCTACACCTTC	CSVEGTGNGHGYTF
16	-	-	TRBV7-9	TRBJ2-7	TGTGCCAGCAGCTTAAATTGGGCTGACACCCCCTACGAGCAGTACTTC	CASSLNWADTPYEQYF
14	-	-	TRBV4-1	TRBJ2-3	TGCGCCAGCAGCCAAGATCCAGAAACAGATACGCAGTATTTT	CASSQDPETDTQYF
13	-	-	TRBV29-1	TRBJ1-4	TGCAGCGATACCGGGACTGACTATGAAAAACTGTTTTTT	CSDTGTDYEKLFF
15	-	-	TRBV19	TRBJ2-7	TGTGCCAGTAGTATGCGGGGAAAATCATCGGACGAGCAGTACTTC	CASSMRGKSSDEQYF
15	few	-	TRBV5-4	TRBJ2-7	TGTGCCAGCAGCTTGGAGTCGACTGTATCCTACGAGCAGTACTTC	CASSLESTVSYEQYF
16	-	-	TRBV19	TRBJ1-5	TGTGCCAGTAGTACCTCGATGACAGCGTTCAATCAGCCCCAGCATTTT	CASSTSMTAFNQPQHF
16	once	-	TRBV7-2	TRBJ1-5	TGTGCCAGCAGTACCGGGACTGAGTATAGCAATCAGCCCCAGCATTTT	CASSTGTEYSNQPQHF
16	-	-	TRBV5-4	TRBJ2-6	TGTGCCAGCAGCCCCATTGGTAGCTCTGGGGCCAACGTCCTGACTTTC	CASSPIGSSGANVLTF
14	-	-	TRBV7-9	TRBJ2-7	TGTGCCAGCAGCTTAGGCCAGGGGACCTACGAGCAGTACTTC	CASSLGQGTYEQYF
13	-	TRBD1	TRBV10-3	TRBJ2-7	TGTGCCAACCGGGACAGTGAAGTCTACGAGCAGTACTTC	CANRDSEVYEQYF
14	-	TRBD1	TRBV18	TRBJ1-2	TGTGCCAGCTCACCGGGACAGACTAACTATGGCTACACCTTC	CASSPGQTNYGYTF
16	-	TRBD1	TRBV6-5	TRBJ1-2	TGTGCCAGCAGTTTTGCACAGGGGTTTGAGGACTATGGCTACACCTTC	CASSFAQGFEDYGYTF
17	-	-	TRBV19	TRBJ1-5	TGTGCCAGTAGTATAGATATAGCTTCAATGAGCAATCAGCCCCAGCATTTT	CASSIDIASMSNQPQHF
16	-	-	TRBV18	TRBJ2-2	TGTGCCAGCTCACCACTGGCAGGAACGAACACCGGGGAGCTGTTTTTT	CASSPLAGTNTGELFF
15	-	TRBD1	TRBV5-6	TRBJ1-1	TGTGCCAGCAGCTCCGGGACAGGGTTACACACTGAAGCTTTCTTT	CASSSGTGLHTEAFF
14	-	TRBD1	TRBV19	TRBJ1-4	TGTGCCAGTAGCCGTACAGGGGTTAATGAAAAACTGTTTTTT	CASSRTGVNEKLFF
18	-	TRBD2	TRBV4-1	TRBJ2-1	TGCGCCAGCAGCCAACCTTTACTAGCGGGGGGGAACTACAATGAGCAGTTCTTC	CASSQPLLAGGNYNEQFF
15	once	-	TRBV7-2	TRBJ2-2	TGTGCCAGCAGCCCAAGACTAGCGAACACCGGGGAGCTGTTTTTT	CASSPRLANTGELFF
16	-	TRBD1	TRBV5-1	TRBJ2-7	TGCGCCAGCAGCTTGGAAGGGACAGGGTTATCCTACGAGCAGTACTTC	CASSLEGTGLSYEQYF
15	once	-	TRBV7-2	TRBJ2-3	TGTGCCAGCAGCTTAGTACTACCAGGCACAGATACGCAGTATTTT	CASSLVLPGTDTQYF
15	-	-	TRBV10-3	TRBJ2-2	TGTGCCATCCTACCTCAGGAATCGAACACCGGGGAGCTGTTTTTT	CAILPQESNTGELFF
14	-	-	TRBV7-2	TRBJ1-5	TGTGCCAGCAGCTTAGGTTCAGGGGTCCAGCCCCAGCATTTT	CASSLGSGVQPQHF
12	-	-	TRBV2	TRBJ2-1	TGTGCCAGCAGCCCAGGATACAATGAGCAGTTCTTC	CASSPGYNEQFF
11	-	-	TRBV29-1	TRBJ2-1	TGCAGCGTCGACAGGCTAAATGAGCAGTTCTTC	CSVDRLNEQFF
15	-	TRBD1	TRBV4-1	TRBJ2-7	TGCGCCAGCAGCGCAAGAACGGGGACAGCCTACGAGCAGTACTTC	CASSARTGTAYEQYF
13	-	-	TRBV4-1	TRBJ1-1	TGCGCCAGCAGCCCAGGAGGCGGGACTGAAGCTTTCTTT	CASSPGGGTEAFF
14	-	TRBD1	TRBV2	TRBJ1-2	TGTGCCAGCACCGTGGACAGGGAGGTGGCTGGCTACACCTTC	CASTVDREVAGYTF
17	-	TRBD2	TRBV7-9	TRBJ2-1	TGTGCCAGCAGAGAGGGACTAGCGGGGGTCCAATGGGATGAGCAGTTCTTC	CASREGLAGVQWDEQFF
17	-	-	TRBV10-3	TRBJ2-7	TGTGCCATCAGTGTGGATCTAACGGGGGAGCGTGCCTACGAGCAGTACTTC	CAISVDLTGERAYEQYF
14	-	-	TRBV30	TRBJ2-7	TGTGCCTGGAGTGTAGGGGCAGGGGAAGACGAGCAGTACTTC	CAWSVGAGEDEQYF
17	-	TRBD1	TRBV11-2	TRBJ2-5	TGTGCCAGCAGCTTAGATGGCGGGACAGGACACCAAGAGACCCAGTACTTC	CASSLDGGTGHQETQYF
15	-	TRBD1	TRBV5-8	TRBJ1-1	TGTGCCAGCAGCTTGGGGACAGGGGGAGGTACTGAAGCTTTCTTT	CASSLGTGGGTEAFF
13	-	TRBD1	TRBV10-2	TRBJ1-1	TGCGCCAGCGTCGGACAGGGGAACACTGAAGCTTTCTTT	CASVGQGNTEAFF
15	-	TRBD1	TRBV25-1	TRBJ1-2	TGTGCCAGCAGTGCCCCCCCCGACAGGGCCTATGGCTACACCTTC	CASSAPPDRAYGYTF
15	-	TRBD2	TRBV19	TRBJ2-5	TGTGCCAGTATATCCTCCGGGGGGGCCGTAGAGACCCAGTACTTC	CASISSGGAVETQYF
15	-	-	TRBV7-3	TRBJ1-4	TGTGCCAGCAGCCCGGGACAACAAAAAGCGGAAAAACTGTTTTTT	CASSPGQQKAEKLFF
14	-	TRBD2	TRBV2	TRBJ2-3	TGTGCCATCGCTGGACTAGCGGGGTCTGATACGCAGTATTTT	CAIAGLAGSDTQYF
17	-	-	TRBV14	TRBJ1-6	TGTGCCAGCAGCCAAGTTTCAGGGATTTCCTATAATTCACCCCTCCACTTT	CASSQVSGISYNSPLHF
11	-	TRBD1	TRBV20-1	TRBJ1-2	TGCAGTGCGGACAGGGATGCTGGCTACACCTTC	CSADRDAGYTF
15	-	-	TRBV19	TRBJ2-6	TGTGCCAGTAGTTCCGCCCTTCCAGGGACCAACGTCCTGACTTTC	CASSSALPGTNVLTF
14	-	-	TRBV5-6	TRBJ2-3	TGTGCCAGCAGCTTGGGCGGAGGCACAGATACGCAGTATTTT	CASSLGGGTDTQYF
13	-	-	TRBV15	TRBJ2-7	TGTGCCACCAGCAGAGATCCGGGCTACGAGCAGTACTTC	CATSRDPGYEQYF
16	once	-	TRBV4-2	TRBJ2-7	TGTGCCAGCAGCCAAGAGGGACACCAGAGCTCCTACGAGCAGTACTTC	CASSQEGHQSSYEQYF